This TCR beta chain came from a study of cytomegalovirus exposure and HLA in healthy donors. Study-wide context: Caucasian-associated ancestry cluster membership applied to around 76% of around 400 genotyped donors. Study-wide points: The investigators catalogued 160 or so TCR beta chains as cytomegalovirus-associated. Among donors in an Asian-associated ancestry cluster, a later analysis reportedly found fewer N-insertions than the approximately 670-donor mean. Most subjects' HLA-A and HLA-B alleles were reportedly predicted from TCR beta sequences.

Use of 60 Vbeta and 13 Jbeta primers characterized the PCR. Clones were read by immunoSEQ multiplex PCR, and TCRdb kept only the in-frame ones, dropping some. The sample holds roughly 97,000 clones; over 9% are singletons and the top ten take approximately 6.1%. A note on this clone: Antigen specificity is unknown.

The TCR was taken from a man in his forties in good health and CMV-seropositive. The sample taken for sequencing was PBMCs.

CDR3 sequence reads: CASSPRTGGGYGYTF. The CDR3, as DNA: TGTGCCAGCAGCCCCAGGACAGGGGGCGGCTATGGCTACACCTTC. The rearrangement links TRBV7-8 to TRBJ1-2; 11 bases are shared with TRBD1. Looked up from germline, CDR1 is SGHVS and CDR2 is FQNEAQ. J was trimmed by 4 bases and V by 5 bases; bases with no gene match: 6. CDR3 length: 15 residues.